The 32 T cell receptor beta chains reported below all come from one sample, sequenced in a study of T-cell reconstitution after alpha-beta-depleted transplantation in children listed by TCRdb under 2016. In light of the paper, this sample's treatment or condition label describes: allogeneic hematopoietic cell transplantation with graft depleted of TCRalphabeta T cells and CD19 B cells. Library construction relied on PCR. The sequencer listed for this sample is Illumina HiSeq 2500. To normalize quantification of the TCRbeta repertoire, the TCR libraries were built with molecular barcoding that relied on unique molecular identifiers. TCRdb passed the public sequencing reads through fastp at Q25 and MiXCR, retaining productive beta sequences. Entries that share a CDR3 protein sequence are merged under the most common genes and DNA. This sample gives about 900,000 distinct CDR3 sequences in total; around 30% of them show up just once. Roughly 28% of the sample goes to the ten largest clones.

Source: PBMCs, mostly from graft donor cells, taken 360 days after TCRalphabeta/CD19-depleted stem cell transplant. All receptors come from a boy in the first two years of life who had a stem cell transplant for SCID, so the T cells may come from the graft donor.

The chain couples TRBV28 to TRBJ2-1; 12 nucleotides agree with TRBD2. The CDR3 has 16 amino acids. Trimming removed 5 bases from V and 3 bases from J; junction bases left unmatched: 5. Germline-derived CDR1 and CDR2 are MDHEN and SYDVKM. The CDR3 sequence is CASSPWTSGDYNEQFF. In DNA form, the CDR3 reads TGTGCCAGCAGTCCTTGGACTAGCGGGGACTACAATGAGCAGTTCTTC.

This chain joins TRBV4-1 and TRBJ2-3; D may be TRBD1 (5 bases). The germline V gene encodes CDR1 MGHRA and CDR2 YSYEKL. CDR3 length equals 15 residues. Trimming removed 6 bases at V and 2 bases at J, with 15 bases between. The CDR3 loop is CASRPGKGYTDTQYF. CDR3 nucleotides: TGCGCCAGCAGACCAGGGAAGGGGTACACAGATACGCAGTATTTT.

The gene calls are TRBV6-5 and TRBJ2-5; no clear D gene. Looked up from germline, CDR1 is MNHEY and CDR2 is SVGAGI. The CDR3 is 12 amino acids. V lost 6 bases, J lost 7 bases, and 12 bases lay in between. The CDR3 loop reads CASSQTLGTQYF. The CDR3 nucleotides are TGTGCCAGCAGCCAGACTCTTGGGACCCAGTACTTC.

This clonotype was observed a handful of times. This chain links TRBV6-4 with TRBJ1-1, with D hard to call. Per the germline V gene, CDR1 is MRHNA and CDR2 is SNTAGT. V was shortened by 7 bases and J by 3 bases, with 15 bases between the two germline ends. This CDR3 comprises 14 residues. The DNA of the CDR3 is TGTGCCAGCACGACTAATGCCTGGGACACTGAAGCTTTCTTT. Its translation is CASTTNAWDTEAFF.

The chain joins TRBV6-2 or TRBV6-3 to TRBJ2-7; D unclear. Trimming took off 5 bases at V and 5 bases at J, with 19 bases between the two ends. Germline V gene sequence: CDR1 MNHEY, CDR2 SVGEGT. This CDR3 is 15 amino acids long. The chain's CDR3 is CASSRLGLKGHEQYF. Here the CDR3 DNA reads TGTGCCAGCAGTCGACTGGGCCTTAAGGGCCACGAGCAGTACTTC.

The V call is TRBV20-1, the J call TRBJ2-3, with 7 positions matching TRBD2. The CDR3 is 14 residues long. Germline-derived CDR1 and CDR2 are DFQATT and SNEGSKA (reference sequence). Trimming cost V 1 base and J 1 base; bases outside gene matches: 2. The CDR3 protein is CSARGLAGTDTQYF. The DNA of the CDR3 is TGCAGTGCTAGAGGCCTAGCGGGCACAGATACGCAGTATTTT.

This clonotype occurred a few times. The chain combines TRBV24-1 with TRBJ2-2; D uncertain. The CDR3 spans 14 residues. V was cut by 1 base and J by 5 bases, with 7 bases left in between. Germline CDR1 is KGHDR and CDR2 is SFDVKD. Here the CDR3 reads CATSDLSRTGELFF. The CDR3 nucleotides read TGTGCCACCAGTGATTTATCACGAACCGGGGAGCTGTTTTTT.

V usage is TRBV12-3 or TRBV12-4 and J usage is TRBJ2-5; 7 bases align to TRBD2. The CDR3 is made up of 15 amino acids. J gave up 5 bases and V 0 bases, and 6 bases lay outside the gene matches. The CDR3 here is CASSLALAVGETQYF. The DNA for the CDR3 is TGTGCCAGCAGTTTAGCGCTAGCGGTCGGCGAGACCCAGTACTTC.

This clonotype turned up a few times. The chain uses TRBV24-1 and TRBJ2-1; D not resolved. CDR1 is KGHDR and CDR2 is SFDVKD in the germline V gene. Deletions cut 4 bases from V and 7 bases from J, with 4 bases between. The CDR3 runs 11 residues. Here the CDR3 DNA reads TGTGCCACCAGTGAGAGGAATGAGCAGTTCTTC. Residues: CATSERNEQFF.

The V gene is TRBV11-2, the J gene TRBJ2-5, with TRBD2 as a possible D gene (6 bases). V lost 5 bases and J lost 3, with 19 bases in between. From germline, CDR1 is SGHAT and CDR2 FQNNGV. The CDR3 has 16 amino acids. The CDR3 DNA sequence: TGTGCCAGCAGCCCGAGCCCCAGTGGCGGGAAAGAGACCCAGTACTTC. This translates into CASSPSPSGGKETQYF.

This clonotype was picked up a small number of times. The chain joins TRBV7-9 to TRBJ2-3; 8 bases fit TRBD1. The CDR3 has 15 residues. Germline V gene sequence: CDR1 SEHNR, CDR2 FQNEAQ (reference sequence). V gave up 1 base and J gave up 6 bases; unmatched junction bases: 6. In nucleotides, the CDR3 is TGTGCCAGCAGCTTAGGACAGGGGAAAAGGGATACGCAGTATTTT. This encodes CASSLGQGKRDTQYF.

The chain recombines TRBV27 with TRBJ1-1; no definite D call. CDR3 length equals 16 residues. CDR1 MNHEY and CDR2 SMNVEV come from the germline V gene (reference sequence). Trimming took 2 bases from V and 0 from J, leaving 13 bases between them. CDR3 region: CASSLGPREMNTEAFF. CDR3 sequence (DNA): TGTGCCAGCAGTTTAGGGCCACGGGAAATGAACACTGAAGCTTTCTTT.

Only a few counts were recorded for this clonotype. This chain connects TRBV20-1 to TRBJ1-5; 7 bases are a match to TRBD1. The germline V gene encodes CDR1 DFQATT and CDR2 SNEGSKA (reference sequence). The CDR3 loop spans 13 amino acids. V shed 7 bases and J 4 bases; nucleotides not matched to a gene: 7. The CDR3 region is CSVKTGLNQPQHF. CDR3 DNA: TGCAGTGTCAAGACAGGGCTGAATCAGCCCCAGCATTTT.

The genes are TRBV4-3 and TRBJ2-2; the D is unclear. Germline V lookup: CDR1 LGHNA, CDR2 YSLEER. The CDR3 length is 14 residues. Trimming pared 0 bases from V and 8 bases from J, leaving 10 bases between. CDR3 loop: CASSQERFGGELFF. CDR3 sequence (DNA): TGCGCCAGCAGCCAAGAAAGGTTTGGGGGGGAGCTGTTTTTT.

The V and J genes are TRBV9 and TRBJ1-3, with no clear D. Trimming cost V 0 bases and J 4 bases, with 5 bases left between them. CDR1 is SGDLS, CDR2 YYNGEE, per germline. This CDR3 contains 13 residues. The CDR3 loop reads CASSVDGGNTIYF. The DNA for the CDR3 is TGTGCCAGCAGCGTAGACGGGGGAAACACCATATATTTT.

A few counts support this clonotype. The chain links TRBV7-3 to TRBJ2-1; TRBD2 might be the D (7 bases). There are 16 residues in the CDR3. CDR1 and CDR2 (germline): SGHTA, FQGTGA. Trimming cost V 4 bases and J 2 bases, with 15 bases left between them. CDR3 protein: CASSSQRDTPYNEQFF. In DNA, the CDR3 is TGTGCCAGCAGCTCCCAGCGGGACACTCCCTACAATGAGCAGTTCTTC.

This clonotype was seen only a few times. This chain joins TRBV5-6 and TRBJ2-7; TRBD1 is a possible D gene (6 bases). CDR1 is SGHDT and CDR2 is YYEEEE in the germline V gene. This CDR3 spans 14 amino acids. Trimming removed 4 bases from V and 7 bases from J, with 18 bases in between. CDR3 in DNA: TGTGCCAGCAGCGAAACAGGGTTCAAGAAAGAGCAGTACTTC. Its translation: CASSETGFKKEQYF.

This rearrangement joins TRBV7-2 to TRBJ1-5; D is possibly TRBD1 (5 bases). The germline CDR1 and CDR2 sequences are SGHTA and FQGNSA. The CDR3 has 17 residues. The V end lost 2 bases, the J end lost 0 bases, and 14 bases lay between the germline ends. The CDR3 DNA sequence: TGTGCCAGCAGCTTAAGGGGTGCAAGAAATAGCAATCAGCCCCAGCATTTT. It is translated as CASSLRGARNSNQPQHF.

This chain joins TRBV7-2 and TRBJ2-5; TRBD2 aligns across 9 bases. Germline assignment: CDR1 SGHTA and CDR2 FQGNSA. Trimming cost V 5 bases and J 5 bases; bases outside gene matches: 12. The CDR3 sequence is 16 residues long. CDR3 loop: CASSAYGSGGGETQYF. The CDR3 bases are TGTGCCAGCAGCGCATACGGTAGCGGGGGAGGGGAGACCCAGTACTTC.

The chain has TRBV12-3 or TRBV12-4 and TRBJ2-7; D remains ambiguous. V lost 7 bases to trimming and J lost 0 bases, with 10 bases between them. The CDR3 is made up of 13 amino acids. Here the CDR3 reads CASNPDGSYEQYF. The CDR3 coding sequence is TGTGCCAGCAATCCGGACGGCTCCTACGAGCAGTACTTC.

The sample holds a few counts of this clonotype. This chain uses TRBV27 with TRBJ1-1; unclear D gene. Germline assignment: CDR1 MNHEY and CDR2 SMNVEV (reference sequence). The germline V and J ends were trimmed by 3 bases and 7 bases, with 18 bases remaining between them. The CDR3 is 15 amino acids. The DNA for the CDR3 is TGTGCCAGCAGTTTGGAGGAGGGCGGAATTGGTGAAGCTTTCTTT. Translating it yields CASSLEEGGIGEAFF.

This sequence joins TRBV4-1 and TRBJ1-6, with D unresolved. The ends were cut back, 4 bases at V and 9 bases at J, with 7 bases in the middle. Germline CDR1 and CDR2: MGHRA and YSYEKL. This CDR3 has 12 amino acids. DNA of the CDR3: TGCGCCAGCAGCCCCCGGCGTTCACCCCTCCACTTT. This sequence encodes CASSPRRSPLHF.

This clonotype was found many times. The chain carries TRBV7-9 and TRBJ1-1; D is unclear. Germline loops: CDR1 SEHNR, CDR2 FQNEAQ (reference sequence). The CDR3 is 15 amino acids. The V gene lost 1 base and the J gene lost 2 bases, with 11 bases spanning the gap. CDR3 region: CASSLGWADNTEAFF. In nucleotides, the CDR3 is TGTGCCAGCAGCTTAGGATGGGCGGACAACACTGAAGCTTTCTTT.

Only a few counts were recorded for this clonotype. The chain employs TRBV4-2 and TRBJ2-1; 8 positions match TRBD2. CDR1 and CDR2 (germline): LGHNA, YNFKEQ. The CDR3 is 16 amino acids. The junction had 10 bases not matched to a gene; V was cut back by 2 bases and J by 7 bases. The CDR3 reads CASSQFLSGGPNEQFF. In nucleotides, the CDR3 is TGTGCCAGCAGCCAATTTCTTTCGGGGGGGCCGAATGAGCAGTTCTTC.

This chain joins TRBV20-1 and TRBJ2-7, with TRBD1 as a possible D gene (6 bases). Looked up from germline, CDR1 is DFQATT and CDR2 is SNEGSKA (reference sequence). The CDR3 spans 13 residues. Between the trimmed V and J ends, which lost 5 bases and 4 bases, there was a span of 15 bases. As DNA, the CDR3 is TGCAGTGCTTCAAGGACAGAGAGGTACGAGCAGTACTTC. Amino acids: CSASRTERYEQYF.

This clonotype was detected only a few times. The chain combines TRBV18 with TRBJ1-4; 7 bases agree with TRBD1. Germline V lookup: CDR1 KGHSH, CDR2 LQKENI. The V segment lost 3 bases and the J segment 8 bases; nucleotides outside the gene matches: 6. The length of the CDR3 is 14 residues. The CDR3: CASSPTGVREKLFF. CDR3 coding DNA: TGTGCCAGCTCACCCACAGGGGTGAGGGAAAAACTGTTTTTT.

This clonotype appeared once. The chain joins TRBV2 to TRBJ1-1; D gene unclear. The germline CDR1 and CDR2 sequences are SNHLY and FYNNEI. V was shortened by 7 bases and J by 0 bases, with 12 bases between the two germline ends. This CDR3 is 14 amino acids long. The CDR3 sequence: CASNEEILNTEAFF. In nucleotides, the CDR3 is TGTGCCAGCAATGAGGAGATCTTGAACACTGAAGCTTTCTTT.

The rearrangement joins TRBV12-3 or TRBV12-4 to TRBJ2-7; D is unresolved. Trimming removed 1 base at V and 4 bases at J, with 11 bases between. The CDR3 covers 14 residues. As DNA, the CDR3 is TGTGCCAGCAGTTTAGTCTTTGGTTCATACGAGCAGTACTTC. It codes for CASSLVFGSYEQYF.

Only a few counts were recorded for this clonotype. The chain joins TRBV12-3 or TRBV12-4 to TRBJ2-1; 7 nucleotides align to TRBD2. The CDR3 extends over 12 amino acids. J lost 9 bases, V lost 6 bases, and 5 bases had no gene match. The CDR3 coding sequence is TGTGCCAGCAGAACCCCTAGCGGTGAGCAGTTCTTC. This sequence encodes CASRTPSGEQFF.

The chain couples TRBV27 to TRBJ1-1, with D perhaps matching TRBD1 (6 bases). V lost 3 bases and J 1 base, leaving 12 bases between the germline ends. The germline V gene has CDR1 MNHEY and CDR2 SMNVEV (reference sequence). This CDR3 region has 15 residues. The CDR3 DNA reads TGTGCCAGCAGTTTCCGCCCCAGGGGGAACACTGAAGCTTTCTTT. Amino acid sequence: CASSFRPRGNTEAFF.

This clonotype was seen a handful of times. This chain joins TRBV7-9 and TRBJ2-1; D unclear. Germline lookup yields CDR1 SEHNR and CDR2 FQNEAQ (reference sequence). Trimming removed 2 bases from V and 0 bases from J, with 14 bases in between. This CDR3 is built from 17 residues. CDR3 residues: CASSLSRMVVSYNEQFF. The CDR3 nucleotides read TGTGCCAGCAGCTTAAGTCGTATGGTAGTCTCCTACAATGAGCAGTTCTTC.

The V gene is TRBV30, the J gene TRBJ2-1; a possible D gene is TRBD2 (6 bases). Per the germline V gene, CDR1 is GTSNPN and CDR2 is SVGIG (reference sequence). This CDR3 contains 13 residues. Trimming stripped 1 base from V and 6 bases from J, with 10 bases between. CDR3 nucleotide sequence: TGTGCCTGGAGTGGCGCGGGGCCCAATGAGCAGTTCTTC. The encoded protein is CAWSGAGPNEQFF.